The next 12 T cell receptor beta chains were all read from a single sample in a study of shared clonotypes between healthy human individuals. Some clones are missing from TCRdb's copy, which holds only in-frame ones; the method was immunoSEQ multiplex PCR. Of 2 million to 2.5 million clones in the sample, less than 95% were seen once. The sequenced sample was naive CD4+ T cells from PBMCs. Subset indicated: CD45RA+ positively selected. These receptors were collected from a man between 18 and 35 years old in good health. Some clones in this sample may be carry-over from other donors' samples.

Details on this clone: The sample contains more than one DNA sequence encoding this CDR3. The chain uses TRBV5-1 and TRBJ2-7; 7 bases are a match to TRBD1. V trimming: 2 bases; J trimming: 3 bases; junction bases outside the gene matches: 8. The germline CDR1 and CDR2 sequences are SGHRS and YFSETQ. The CDR3 spans 15 residues. The chain's CDR3 is CASSLVGGVYYEQYF. Written as DNA, the CDR3 is TGCGCCAGCAGCTTAGTAGGGGGCGTTTACTACGAGCAGTACTTC.

In the case of this clone: Within the sample, other DNA sequences also encode this same CDR3. The chain joins TRBV9 to TRBJ1-4; 7 positions match TRBD1. V shed 3 bases and J 7 bases; nucleotides not matched to a gene: 12. The CDR3 has 16 amino acids. In germline, CDR1 is SGDLS, CDR2 YYNGEE. The chain's CDR3 is CASSGGTGARSEKLFF. CDR3 DNA: TGTGCCAGCAGCGGGGGTACAGGGGCCAGGAGTGAAAAACTGTTTTTT.

The chain is built from TRBV5-6 and TRBJ1-1, with 8 bases matching TRBD1. CDR1 is SGHDT, CDR2 YYEEEE, per germline. The CDR3 is 14 residues long. V lost 2 bases to trimming and J lost 4 bases; unmatched junction nucleotides: 4. The chain's CDR3 is CASSFPGQGTEAFF. The CDR3 DNA reads as TGTGCCAGCAGCTTTCCCGGACAGGGCACTGAAGCTTTCTTT.

V is TRBV5-1 and J is TRBJ2-5; 10 nucleotides line up with TRBD1. The germline CDR1 and CDR2 sequences are SGHRS and YFSETQ. This CDR3 is 13 amino acids long. After removal of 3 bases from V and 7 bases from J, the junction contained 3 bases not matched to a gene. CDR3 residues: CASSWTGGVTQYF. The DNA of the CDR3 is TGCGCCAGCAGCTGGACAGGGGGTGTGACCCAGTACTTC. Full variable domain (remainder filled in from reference TRBV5-1 and TRBJ2-5): KAGVTQTPRYLIKTRGQQVTLSCSPISGHRSVSWYQQTPGQGLQFLFEYFSETQRNKGNFPGRFSGRQFSNSRSEMNVSTLELGDSALYLCASSWTGGVTQYFGPGTRLLVL.

The chain uses TRBV5-1 and TRBJ2-1; 10 positions match TRBD1. Germline CDR1 and CDR2: SGHRS and YFSETQ. Losses at the gene ends were 2 bases for V and 10 bases for J; bases not matched to a gene: 12. The CDR3 loop spans 16 amino acids. The CDR3 loop reads CASSFDVGQGMREQFF. CDR3 in DNA: TGCGCCAGCAGCTTTGATGTGGGACAGGGGATGAGGGAGCAGTTCTTC. The variable domain in full, completed from reference TRBV5-1 and TRBJ2-1, reads KAGVTQTPRYLIKTRGQQVTLSCSPISGHRSVSWYQQTPGQGLQFLFEYFSETQRNKGNFPGRFSGRQFSNSRSEMNVSTLELGDSALYLCASSFDVGQGMREQFFGPGTRLTVL.

The V gene is TRBV27, the J gene TRBJ2-3; TRBD2 might be the D (6 bases). Germline-derived CDR1 and CDR2 are MNHEY and SMNVEV (reference sequence). The CDR3 consists of 16 residues. V was pared by 5 bases and J by 4 bases, with 19 bases between. As DNA, the CDR3 is TGTGCCAGCAGTCTCACGCGACTAGTCAGGTCAGATACGCAGTATTTT. Translation: CASSLTRLVRSDTQYF.

The chain is built from TRBV4-3 and TRBJ1-3; D is ambiguous. The CDR3 has 15 amino acids. Trimming took off 4 bases at V and 4 bases at J, with 14 bases between the two ends. CDR1 and CDR2 (germline): LGHNA, YSLEER. CDR3 nucleotide sequence: TGCGCCAGCAGCCCCTTTCCCCGGAAGGGAAACACCATATATTTT. This sequence encodes CASSPFPRKGNTIYF.

The genes are TRBV6-1 and TRBJ2-1, with TRBD2 identical over 10 bases. Germline CDR1 reads MNHNS; CDR2 reads SASEGT. V trimming: 0 bases; J trimming: 8 bases; junction bases outside the gene matches: 7. The CDR3 contains 16 residues. CDR3 coding DNA: TGTGCCAGCAGTGAAGCAGCGGGAGCGGGGGGGGATGAGCAGTTCTTC. Its translation: CASSEAAGAGGDEQFF.

In this sample, this clone turned up once. The chain links TRBV2 to TRBJ2-1; TRBD2 matches 15 bases. J was trimmed by 9 bases and V by 5 bases; bases with no gene match: 11. CDR3 length equals 17 residues. Germline assignment: CDR1 SNHLY and CDR2 FYNNEI. This CDR3 reads CASSPRGLAGGAVEQFF. DNA for the CDR3: TGTGCCAGCAGTCCCCGGGGACTAGCGGGAGGAGCGGTTGAGCAGTTCTTC.

V is TRBV2 and J is TRBJ2-7, with 12 bases aligning to TRBD2. The CDR3 extends over 17 amino acids. Germline V gene lookup returns CDR1 SNHLY and CDR2 FYNNEI. Trimming at V came to 8 bases and at J to 1 base, leaving 12 bases not matched to a gene. The CDR3, as DNA: TGTGCCAGCTGGGGGACTAGCGGGTCGCCACATTCCTACGAGCAGTACTTC. Protein product: CASWGTSGSPHSYEQYF.

The rearrangement joins TRBV30 to TRBJ2-2, with unresolved D. Trimming shortened V by 4 bases and J by 5 bases, and 11 bases separated the two germline ends. The CDR3 runs to 13 residues. The germline V gene encodes CDR1 GTSNPN and CDR2 SVGIG (reference sequence). The DNA of the CDR3 is TGTGCCTGGACCCGGACGGGTACCGGGGAGCTGTTTTTT. Encoded protein: CAWTRTGTGELFF.

This clone was seen a few times. Other DNA sequences of this sample code for an identical CDR3. The J gene is TRBJ1-1, the V gene TRBV5-4; D remains unclear. V lost 0 bases and J 3 bases, leaving 6 bases between the germline ends. The CDR3 consists of 13 residues. In germline, CDR1 is SGHNT, CDR2 YYREEE (reference sequence). The CDR3 spells CASSLGGDTEAFF. Written as DNA, the CDR3 is TGTGCCAGCAGCTTGGGCGGGGACACTGAAGCTTTCTTT. The whole variable domain, remainder taken from reference TRBV5-4 and TRBJ1-1, is ETGVTQSPTHLIKTRGQQVTLRCSSQSGHNTVSWYQQALGQGPQFIFQYYREEENGRGNFPPRFSGLQFPNYSSELNVNALELDDSALYLCASSLGGDTEAFFGQGTRLTVV.